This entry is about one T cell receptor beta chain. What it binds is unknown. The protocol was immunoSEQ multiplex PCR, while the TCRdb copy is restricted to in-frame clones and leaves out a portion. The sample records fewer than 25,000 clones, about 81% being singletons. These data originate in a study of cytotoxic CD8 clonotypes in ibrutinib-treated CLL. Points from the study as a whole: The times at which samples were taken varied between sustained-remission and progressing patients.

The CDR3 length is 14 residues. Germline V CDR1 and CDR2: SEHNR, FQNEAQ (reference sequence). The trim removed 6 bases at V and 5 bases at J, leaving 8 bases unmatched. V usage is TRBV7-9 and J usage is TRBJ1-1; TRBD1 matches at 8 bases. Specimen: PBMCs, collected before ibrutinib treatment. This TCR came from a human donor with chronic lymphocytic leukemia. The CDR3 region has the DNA TGTGCCAGCAGGCCCACAGGGGGAGGGACTGAAGCTTTCTTT. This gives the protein CASRPTGGGTEAFF.